This T cell receptor (beta chain) derives from a study of blood T cell repertoires in COVID-19. This clone came up once. Profiled with immunoSEQ multiplex PCR; TCRdb holds only in-frame clones, not every one. The sample shows roughly 410,000 clones, 89% of them seen only once. Unmatched junction bases numbered 8, after V lost 6 bases and J lost 0 bases. CDR1 and CDR2 (germline): LNHDA, SQIVND (reference sequence). The CDR3 is 17 residues long. The sample taken for sequencing was peripheral blood. This TCR derives from a man aged 40-49 years with acute or convalescent COVID-19. The rearrangement joins TRBV19 to TRBJ2-1, with 10 bases that match TRBD2. The CDR3 sequence: CASRYRTSGSSYNEQFF. CDR3 sequence (DNA): TGTGCCAGTAGATACCGGACTAGCGGTAGCTCCTACAATGAGCAGTTCTTC.